This T cell receptor beta chain was captured in a study of T cells after yellow fever vaccination. As for the study in general: Each low-cell-number fraction was prepared by means of SMART-Seq v4 Ultra Low Input.

On this clonotype itself: Its target is unknown.

MiXCR, run by TCRdb on the 5' RACE reads, gives a single entry per CDR3 protein. The sample holds hundreds of thousands of distinct CDR3 sequences, less than 15% seen once. General study results and limits: Clones that expanded after primary vaccination mostly reappeared after the booster (around 96% CD4, approximately 87% CD8).

The V end was cut by 4 bases, the J end by 11 bases, with 14 bases between. This CDR3 comprises 12 residues. Germline V CDR1 and CDR2: SGHNT, YYREEE (reference sequence). The clonotype was recovered from a man aged 30 to 39 who received the YFV17D yellow fever vaccine. V usage is TRBV5-4 and J usage is TRBJ2-3, with a tentative D call TRBD2 (5 bases). The source material was PBMCs, sampled on the day of the yellow fever booster vaccination. The CDR3 protein is CASSLTTGKQYF. CDR3 nucleotides: TGTGCCAGCAGCCTAACTACGGGAAAGCAGTATTTT. Combining the CDR3 with reference TRBV5-4 and TRBJ2-3 gives the whole variable domain ETGVTQSPTHLIKTRGQQVTLRCSSQSGHNTVSWYQQALGQGPQFIFQYYREEENGRGNFPPRFSGLQFPNYSSELNVNALELDDSALYLCASSLTTGKQYFGPGTRLTVL.